This TCR beta chain was retrieved from a study of blood T cell repertoires in COVID-19. This CDR3 comprises 11 residues. The germline CDR1 and CDR2 sequences are SSHAT and FNYEAQ (reference sequence). This clone was seen just once. A read error may account for a junction end that differs from germline. Repertoires were generated with immunoSEQ multiplex PCR, while TCRdb's copy carries only in-frame clones and drops some. The sample includes fewer than 250,000 clones, roughly 80% of them seen just once. The chain has TRBV7-7 and TRBJ2-2; D is ambiguous. The specimen was peripheral blood. The source is a woman of 80 years or more with acute or convalescent COVID-19. The DNA for the CDR3 is TGTGCTAGCAGCCCCGCCGGGGAGCTGTTTTTT. It codes for CASSPAGELFF.